Below are 23 T cell receptor beta chains sequenced from a single sample in a study of blood T cell repertoires in COVID-19. This table comes from immunoSEQ multiplex PCR, and its TCRdb copy is limited to in-frame clones, with some not included. The sample includes approximately 200,000 clones, around 85% of them seen just once. Sequencing input: peripheral blood. The receptors stem from a woman between 45 and 65 years old with acute or convalescent COVID-19.

This sequence joins TRBV6-2 or TRBV6-3 and TRBJ1-5; 10 bases are shared with TRBD1. The CDR3 length is 17 residues. V shed 5 bases, J shed 2 bases, and the junction held 9 bases outside the gene matches. Germline V gives CDR1 MNHEY, CDR2 SVGEGT. CDR3 region: CASSHGQGGTGNQPQHF. The CDR3, as DNA: TGTGCCAGCAGTCACGGACAGGGGGGGACGGGCAATCAGCCCCAGCATTTT.

This clone came up a few times. The V gene is TRBV4-3, the J gene TRBJ2-2; D gene unclear. V lost 5 bases, J lost 1 base, and 8 bases lay in between. Germline lookup yields CDR1 LGHNA and CDR2 YSLEER. This CDR3 is 14 amino acids long. The CDR3 sequence: CASSVVLNTGELFF. CDR3 sequence (DNA): TGCGCCAGCAGCGTTGTTCTGAACACCGGGGAGCTGTTTTTT.

V gene TRBV18 combines with J gene TRBJ2-7; D might be TRBD1 (5 bases). The CDR3 is made up of 13 amino acids. Per germline, CDR1 KGHSH and CDR2 LQKENI. The ends were cut back, 3 bases at V and 0 bases at J, with 6 bases in the middle. The DNA of the CDR3 is TGTGCCAGCTCACCGGACACCTCCTACGAGCAGTACTTC. Translated, it gives CASSPDTSYEQYF.

The chain uses TRBV5-8 and TRBJ1-4; 9 bases agree with TRBD1. This CDR3 is 16 amino acids long. Germline lookup yields CDR1 SGHTS and CDR2 YDEGEE. The ends lost 2 bases at V and 6 bases at J; junction bases unmatched: 8. Here the CDR3 reads CASSFGTGNYDEKLFF. The CDR3 coding sequence is TGTGCCAGCAGCTTCGGGACAGGGAACTATGATGAAAAACTGTTTTTT.

V gene TRBV5-5 combines with J gene TRBJ2-7; 7 nucleotides line up with TRBD1. The trim removed 4 bases at V and 3 bases at J, leaving 7 bases unmatched. The CDR3 consists of 14 residues. Germline CDR1 and CDR2: SGHKS and YYEKEE (reference sequence). In nucleotides, the CDR3 is TGTGCCAGCAGCGCCGACAGGGTCAACTACGAGCAGTACTTC. Translated, it gives CASSADRVNYEQYF.

The chain combines TRBV10-2 with TRBJ2-5; 12 bases are shared with TRBD2. The CDR3 covers 15 residues. Trimming cost V 6 bases and J 2 bases; bases outside gene matches: 4. CDR1 is WSHSY, CDR2 SAAADI, per germline. In DNA, the CDR3 is TGCGCCAGCAGGGAAGGGACTAGCGGGCAAGAGACCCAGTACTTC. Amino acid sequence: CASREGTSGQETQYF.

The V and J genes are TRBV7-2 and TRBJ1-5, with D perhaps matching TRBD1 (6 bases). CDR3 size: 16 residues. Trimming left V 5 bases short and J 1 base short, with 15 bases between. Germline V gene lookup returns CDR1 SGHTA and CDR2 FQGNSA. The CDR3 sequence: CASSPPAGESNQPQHF. The CDR3 nucleotides are TGTGCCAGCAGCCCCCCGGCAGGGGAGAGCAATCAGCCCCAGCATTTT.

This clone was detected only a few times. The gene calls are TRBV19 and TRBJ1-1; TRBD1 might be the D (6 bases). V lost 1 base to trimming and J lost 1 base, with 10 bases between them. Germline CDR1 is LNHDA and CDR2 is SQIVND (reference sequence). The CDR3 totals 15 residues. CDR3 region: CASSIVIQGNTEAFF. The CDR3 coding sequence is TGTGCCAGTAGTATAGTTATACAGGGGAACACTGAAGCTTTCTTT.

This clone was found a few times. The chain has TRBV5-1 and TRBJ2-5; 7 bases agree with TRBD2. The CDR3 is 13 amino acids. The germline CDR1 and CDR2 sequences are SGHRS and YFSETQ. V shed 4 bases and J 7 bases; nucleotides not matched to a gene: 7. The DNA of the CDR3 is TGCGCCAGCAGCCCCCGGGAGGAGGGGACCCAGTACTTC. Translation: CASSPREEGTQYF.

A few counts support this clone. The chain is built from TRBV30 and TRBJ2-7, with D unclear. CDR1 and CDR2 from the germline V gene are GTSNPN and SVGIG (reference sequence). Trimming pared 2 bases from V and 3 bases from J, leaving 8 bases between. The CDR3 sequence is 12 residues long. CDR3 loop: CAWSPQYYEQYF. In nucleotides, the CDR3 is TGTGCCTGGAGTCCACAGTACTACGAGCAGTACTTC.

The V gene is TRBV27, the J gene TRBJ2-1, with D maybe TRBD2 (5 bases). Germline lookup yields CDR1 MNHEY and CDR2 SMNVEV (reference sequence). The CDR3 covers 13 residues. Trimming took off 5 bases at V and 8 bases at J, with 13 bases between the two ends. CDR3 nucleotides: TGTGCCAGCAGTCCGCTACTGGAGGATGAGCAGTTCTTC. Residues: CASSPLLEDEQFF.

The V call is TRBV11-3, the J call TRBJ1-1; perhaps TRBD1 as D (5 bases). The CDR3 is 13 residues long. V gave up 5 bases and J gave up 3 bases, with 10 bases separating them. CDR1 and CDR2 from the germline V gene are SGHNT and YENEEA. The CDR3 loop reads CASSPGSDTEAFF. The CDR3 bases are TGTGCCAGCAGCCCAGGGTCCGACACTGAAGCTTTCTTT.

V is TRBV28 and J is TRBJ1-5, with D unclear. The CDR3 has 14 amino acids. Germline V lookup: CDR1 MDHEN, CDR2 SYDVKM. V lost 8 bases and J lost 5, with 16 bases in between. The CDR3 DNA is TGTGCCAGCCTGTTTCGGGTGACTGATCAGCCCCAGCATTTT. Residues: CASLFRVTDQPQHF.

CDR3 region: CASSLGAGAAQAQYF. Here the CDR3 DNA reads TGTGCCAGCAGCCTGGGAGCGGGCGCCGCACAGGCCCAGTACTTC. V usage is TRBV3-1 (or the pseudogene TRBV3-2) and J usage is TRBJ2-5, with TRBD2 as a possible D gene (6 bases). CDR1 is LGHDT, CDR2 YNNKEL, per germline (reference sequence). V was cut by 4 bases and J by 9 bases, with 21 bases left in between. The CDR3 has 15 residues.

The CDR3 protein is CASSSTGRGELFF. DNA of the CDR3: TGTGCCAGCAGTTCGACAGGGAGAGGGGAGCTGTTTTTT. The J gene is TRBJ2-2, the V gene TRBV27; TRBD1 agrees at 7 bases. Germline V gene data show CDR1 as MNHEY and CDR2 as SMNVEV (reference sequence). V dropped 4 bases and J dropped 8; count of bases not matched to a gene: 4. This CDR3 contains 13 residues.

The genes are TRBV6-5 and TRBJ1-1; TRBD1 matches at 8 bases. V shed 2 bases and J 2 bases; nucleotides not matched to a gene: 4. The CDR3 runs to 15 residues. Germline-derived CDR1 and CDR2 are MNHEY and SVGAGI. The CDR3 protein is CASSYLGQGNTEAFF. The CDR3 coding sequence is TGTGCCAGCAGTTACCTAGGACAGGGTAACACTGAAGCTTTCTTT.

The sample holds one count of this clone. This sequence joins TRBV29-1 and TRBJ2-3; 7 bases fit TRBD2. CDR1 is SQVTM and CDR2 is ANQGSEA in the germline V gene. The CDR3 sequence is 13 residues long. Trimming cost V 5 bases and J 2 bases; bases outside gene matches: 4. CDR3 sequence (DNA): TGCAGCGTTAAGCGGGACCCCACAGATACGCAGTATTTT. Its translation is CSVKRDPTDTQYF.

The chain employs TRBV19 and TRBJ1-5, with D maybe TRBD1 (6 bases). The germline V gene encodes CDR1 LNHDA and CDR2 SQIVND (reference sequence). This CDR3 spans 16 amino acids. V lost 0 bases, J lost 2 bases, and 11 bases lay in between. CDR3 sequence reads: CASSIDPRGGNQPQHF. For the CDR3, the DNA is TGTGCCAGTAGTATAGATCCCAGGGGAGGCAATCAGCCCCAGCATTTT.

The V gene is TRBV5-1, the J gene TRBJ2-5; D uncertain. Between the trimmed V and J ends, which lost 4 bases and 3 bases, there was a span of 10 bases. Germline lookup yields CDR1 SGHRS and CDR2 YFSETQ. The CDR3 is 13 amino acids. The DNA of the CDR3 is TGCGCCAGCAGCACGAGCAGGAAAGAGACCCAGTACTTC. This sequence encodes CASSTSRKETQYF.

The gene calls are TRBV27 and TRBJ1-3; D perhaps matches TRBD1 (6 bases). The germline V gene has CDR1 MNHEY and CDR2 SMNVEV (reference sequence). The V end was cut by 0 bases, the J end by 0 bases, with 9 bases between. CDR3 size: 16 residues. The CDR3, as DNA: TGTGCCAGCAGTTTATCTGGGGGCCTCTCTGGAAACACCATATATTTT. Its translation is CASSLSGGLSGNTIYF.

This chain joins TRBV5-1 and TRBJ1-1; the D gene is possibly TRBD1 (6 bases). The CDR3 extends over 13 amino acids. Germline loops: CDR1 SGHRS, CDR2 YFSETQ. Trimming pared 3 bases from V and 8 bases from J, leaving 14 bases between. The DNA of the CDR3 is TGCGCCAGCAGCTCATATACAGGGATAGAAGCTTTCTTT. This codes for CASSSYTGIEAFF.

The chain combines TRBV6-5 with TRBJ1-2; no clear D gene. In germline, CDR1 is MNHEY, CDR2 SVGAGI. Trimming removed 7 bases at V and 8 bases at J, with 20 bases between. This CDR3 has 14 amino acids. The CDR3 DNA is TGTGCCAGCACCCCCACCACGCCCGCAGCGGGCTACACCTTC. The encoded protein is CASTPTTPAAGYTF.

The chain has TRBV6-5 and TRBJ1-6; D remains unclear. The CDR3 runs 14 residues. The V end lost 6 bases, the J end lost 4 bases, and 10 bases lay between the germline ends. The germline CDR1 and CDR2 sequences are MNHEY and SVGAGI. CDR3 DNA: TGTGCCAGCAGGCCGACTGAGTATAATTCACCCCTCCACTTT. Translated: CASRPTEYNSPLHF.